A selection of T cell receptor beta chains follows, all from one sample in a study of T cell changes during pregnancy in multiple sclerosis. The table came from immunoSEQ multiplex PCR; TCRdb's copy has only in-frame clones and leaves some out. The sample holds around 130,000 clones, roughly 95% seen once. The sample was peripheral blood, taken after pregnancy. These receptors all stem from a female donor with multiple sclerosis, enrolled in a pregnancy study. CDR3s include the opening cysteine and the closing phenylalanine or tryptophan. Clone size, where shown, is once, few, many, or a class for clones that have expanded.

TRBV2 . CASTVDRAWFGYTF
TRBV5-5 . CASSFSTGYNEQFF
TRBV7-2 . CASSLASGSIYEQYF
TRBV29-1 . CSVGRRVGYLNEQFF
TRBV6-1 . CASSEEVLAGVRREQYF
TRBV7-2 . CASSLEQANTGELFF
TRBV13 . CASSLGRTGQQFF
TRBV19 . CASSIRGNNQPQHF
TRBV2 . CASYRTSTSETQYF
TRBV28 once CASSPRDRDYGYTF
TRBV6-1 . CASRTGEYGYTF
TRBV30 . CAWMTSGASPYEQYF
TRBV7-2 once CASSSQRVYEQYF
TRBV19 . CASTPQGRGMHTEAFF
TRBV19 . CASSEGTGSRETQYF
TRBV6-1 . CAVRDSGNTIYF
TRBV25-1 . CASTLGGNTEAFF
TRBV27 . CASSKGGGLVNQPQHF
TRBV6-5 . CASSYGTGGTYNEQFF
TRBV4-3 . CASSQDDSLNTEAFF
TRBV13 . CASSSNPGLANTGELFF
TRBV19 . CASSAGDFAYNEQFF
TRBV7-9 once CASSPPRSQPSGNTIYF
TRBV28 . CASRRGAVETQYF
TRBV2 . CASSENHGGWGVKTQYF
TRBV2 . CASTKWRKQSQETQYF
TRBV5-4 . CASSLASGRALETQYF
TRBV18 . CASSPSLGQEKLFF
TRBV5-5 . CASSNGGLQETQYF
TRBV15 . CATSRVDSGYEQYF
TRBV28 . CASSSYRGPDSNTGELFF
TRBV9 . CASSLIGGRGERSTDTQYF
TRBV7-6 . CASSRGQNTEAFF
TRBV5-4 . CASSLEGRGEKLFF
TRBV7-9 . CASSRGSSYNEQFF
TRBV27 . CASSGPGGYGGELFF
TRBV29-1 once CSVEGTAQGALSETQYF
TRBV7-2 . CASSAQKGLAGLSRELFF
TRBV6-6 . CASSARTGPSYEQYF
TRBV28 . CASRPPGREQYYGYTF
TRBV12-5 . CASAVAGGPEQFF
TRBV4-2 . CASSLRPGDTEAFF
TRBV15 . CATSRDPYTGELFF
TRBV29-1 . CSGRDRGATDTQYF
TRBV19 once CASSIYPSSYNEQFF
TRBV18 . CASSPIPSGGYNEQFF
TRBV5-1 . CASSFNSMNTEAFF
TRBV28 . CASGTQGVLVNEQFF
TRBV5-4 . CASSLVQGGRETDTQYF
TRBV5-5 . CASSLGRTYEQYF
TRBV19 . CASSADGPGQPQHF
TRBV7-8 . CASSHGDLYQPQHF
TRBV27 . CASSLSGTNYEQYF